This T cell receptor (beta chain) was sequenced in a study of T cell responses to AZD1222 COVID-19 vaccine. About this clone: The antigen remains unidentified.

Study-level findings and limits: The peak T cell response came first, and repertoires were sampled only after it. Once two AZD1222 doses were given, Spike-specific TCR breadth and depth went up.

Profiling relied on immunoSEQ multiplex PCR, and the TCRdb table lists in-frame clones only, not all of them. The repertoire holds about 140,000 clones, about 91% seen once, with roughly 4.7% in the top ten. CDR1 and CDR2 from the germline V gene are SQVTM and ANQGSEA. With 4 bases removed from V and 6 bases from J, the gap between germline ends came to 13 bases. The CDR3 spans 13 residues. Sample: peripheral blood, taken on day 0 of AZD1222 vaccination. The chain recombines TRBV29-1 with TRBJ1-5; D gene unclear. The source of this sequence is an adult in good health. This chain's CDR3 is CSVVGLSGQPQHF. The CDR3 nucleotides are TGCAGCGTTGTAGGGCTGTCCGGTCAGCCCCAGCATTTT.